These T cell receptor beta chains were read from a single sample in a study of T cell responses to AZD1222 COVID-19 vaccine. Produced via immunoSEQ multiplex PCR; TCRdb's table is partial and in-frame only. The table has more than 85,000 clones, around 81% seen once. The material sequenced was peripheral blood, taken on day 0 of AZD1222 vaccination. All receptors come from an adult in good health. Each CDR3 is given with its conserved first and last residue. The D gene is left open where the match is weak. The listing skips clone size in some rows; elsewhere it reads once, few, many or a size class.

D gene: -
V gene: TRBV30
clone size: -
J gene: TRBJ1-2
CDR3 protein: CAWSVGGGYTF
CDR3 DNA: TGTGCCTGGAGTGTGGGGGGTGGCTACACCTTC

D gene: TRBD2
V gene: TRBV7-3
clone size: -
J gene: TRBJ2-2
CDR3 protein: CASSLVSGGTTGELFF
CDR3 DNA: TGTGCCAGCAGCTTAGTTAGCGGGGGGACAACCGGGGAGCTGTTTTTT

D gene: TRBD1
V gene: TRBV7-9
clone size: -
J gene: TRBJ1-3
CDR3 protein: CASSLGQGDSSGNTIYF
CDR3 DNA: TGTGCCAGCAGCTTAGGACAGGGAGACAGCTCTGGAAACACCATATATTTT

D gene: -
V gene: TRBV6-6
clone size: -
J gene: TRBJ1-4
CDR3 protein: CASTGEDEKLFF
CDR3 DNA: TGTGCCAGCACAGGGGAGGACGAAAAACTGTTTTTT

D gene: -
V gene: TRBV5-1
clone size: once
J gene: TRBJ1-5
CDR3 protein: CASSFQPGQPQHF
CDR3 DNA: TGCGCCAGCAGCTTCCAGCCGGGGCAGCCCCAGCATTTT

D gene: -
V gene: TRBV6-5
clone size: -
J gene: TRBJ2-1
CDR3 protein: CASKAGALYNEQFF
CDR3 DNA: TGTGCCAGCAAGGCGGGGGCGCTTTACAATGAGCAGTTCTTC

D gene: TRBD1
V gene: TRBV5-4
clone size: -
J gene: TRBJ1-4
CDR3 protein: CASSQRQGDEKLFF
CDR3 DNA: TGTGCCAGCAGCCAGAGACAGGGCGACGAAAAACTGTTTTTT

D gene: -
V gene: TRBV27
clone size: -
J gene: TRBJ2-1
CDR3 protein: CASSPRRGPYNEQFF
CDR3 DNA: TGTGCCAGCAGTCCACGGCGCGGACCTTACAATGAGCAGTTCTTC

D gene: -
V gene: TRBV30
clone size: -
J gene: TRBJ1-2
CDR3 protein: CAWSPGTYGYTF
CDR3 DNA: TGTGCCTGGAGCCCTGGGACCTATGGCTACACCTTC

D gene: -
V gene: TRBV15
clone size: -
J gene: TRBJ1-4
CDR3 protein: CATSRDRGGEKLFF
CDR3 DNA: TGTGCCACCAGCAGAGATAGGGGTGGTGAAAAACTGTTTTTT

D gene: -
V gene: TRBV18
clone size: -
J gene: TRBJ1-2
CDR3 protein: CASSPIRDNYGYTF
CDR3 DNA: TGTGCCAGCTCACCAATCCGGGACAACTATGGCTACACCTTC

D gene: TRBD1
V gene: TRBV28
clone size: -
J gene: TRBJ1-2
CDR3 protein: CASSLSGQVFGYTF
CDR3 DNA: TGTGCCAGCAGTTTATCGGGACAGGTCTTCGGCTACACCTTC

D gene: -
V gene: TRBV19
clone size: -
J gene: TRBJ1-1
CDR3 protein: CASSMSSPMNTEAFF
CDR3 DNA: TGTGCCAGTAGTATGAGTTCCCCCATGAACACTGAAGCTTTCTTT

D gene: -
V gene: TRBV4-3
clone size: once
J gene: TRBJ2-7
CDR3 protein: CASSQERGRSYEQYF
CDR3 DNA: TGCGCCAGCAGCCAAGAAAGGGGCAGGTCCTACGAGCAGTACTTC

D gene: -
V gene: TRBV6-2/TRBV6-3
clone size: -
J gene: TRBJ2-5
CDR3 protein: CASSSIRGGQETQYF
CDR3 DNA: TGTGCCAGCAGTTCGATCAGGGGGGGACAAGAGACCCAGTACTTC

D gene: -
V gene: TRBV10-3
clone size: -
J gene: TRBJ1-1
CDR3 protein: CAIRKEVGNTEAFF
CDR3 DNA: TGTGCCATCAGGAAGGAGGTGGGAAACACTGAAGCTTTCTTT

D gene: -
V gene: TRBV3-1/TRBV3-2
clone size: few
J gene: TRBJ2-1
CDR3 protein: CASSQEKLASWANEQFF
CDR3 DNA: TGTGCCAGCAGCCAAGAAAAACTCGCGTCCTGGGCCAATGAGCAGTTCTTC

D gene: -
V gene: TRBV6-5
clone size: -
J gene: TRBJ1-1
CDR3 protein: CASSWGASTEAFF
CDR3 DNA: TGTGCCAGCAGTTGGGGGGCCAGCACTGAAGCTTTCTTT

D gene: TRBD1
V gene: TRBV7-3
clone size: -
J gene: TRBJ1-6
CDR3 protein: CASSLQTGENSPLHF
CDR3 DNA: TGTGCCAGCAGCCTACAGACAGGGGAGAATTCACCCCTCCACTTT

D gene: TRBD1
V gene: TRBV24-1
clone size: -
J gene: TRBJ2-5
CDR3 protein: CATSDARQGGETQYF
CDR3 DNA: TGTGCCACCAGTGATGCAAGACAGGGTGGTGAGACCCAGTACTTC